The clone carrying this TCR beta chain was recorded at least ten times. V was clipped by 1 base and J by 0 bases, with 10 bases between them. Germline CDR1 reads DFQATT; CDR2 reads SNEGSKA (reference sequence). The CDR3 loop spans 15 amino acids. The sample is drawn from a study of neurological immune-mediated disorders. Synthesis of cDNA was performed by 5'RACE using 10-nucleotide random UMIs. One entry per CDR3 protein, called by TCRdb with MiXCR from the 5' RACE reads. The table lists roughly 46,000 distinct CDR3 sequences, about 2% of them singletons. Where libraries were unsorted, they were derived from 2 million PBMCs stored at -80 degrees C.

This receptor was taken from a middle-aged woman with multiple sclerosis. Material: PBMCs. The chain carries TRBV20-1 and TRBJ1-5, with D uncertain. This chain's CDR3 is CSARVAGNSNQPQHF. CDR3 nucleotide sequence: TGCAGTGCTAGAGTGGCAGGAAATAGCAATCAGCCCCAGCATTTT.